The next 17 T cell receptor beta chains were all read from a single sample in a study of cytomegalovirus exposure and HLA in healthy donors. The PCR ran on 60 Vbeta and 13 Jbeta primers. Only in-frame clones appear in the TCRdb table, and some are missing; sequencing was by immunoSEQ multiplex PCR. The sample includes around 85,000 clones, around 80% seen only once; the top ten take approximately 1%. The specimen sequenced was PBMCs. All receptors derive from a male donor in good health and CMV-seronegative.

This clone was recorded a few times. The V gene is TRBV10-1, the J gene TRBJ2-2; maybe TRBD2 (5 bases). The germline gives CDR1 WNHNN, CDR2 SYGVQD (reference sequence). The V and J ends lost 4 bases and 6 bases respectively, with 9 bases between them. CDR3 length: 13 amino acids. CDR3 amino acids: CASSGGFSGELFF. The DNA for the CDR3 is TGCGCCAGCAGTGGAGGGTTCTCCGGGGAGCTGTTTTTT.

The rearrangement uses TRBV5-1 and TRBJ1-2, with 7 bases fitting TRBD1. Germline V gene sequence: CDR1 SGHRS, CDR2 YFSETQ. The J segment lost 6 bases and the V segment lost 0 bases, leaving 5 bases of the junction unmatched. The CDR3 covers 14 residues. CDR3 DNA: TGCGCCAGCAGCTTGGAGGGCAGGGGGGATGGCTACACCTTC. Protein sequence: CASSLEGRGDGYTF.

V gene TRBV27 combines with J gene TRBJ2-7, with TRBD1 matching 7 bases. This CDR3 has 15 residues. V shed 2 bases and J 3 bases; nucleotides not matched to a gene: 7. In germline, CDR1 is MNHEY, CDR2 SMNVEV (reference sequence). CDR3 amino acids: CASSLGQALNYEQYF. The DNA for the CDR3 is TGTGCCAGCAGTTTAGGACAGGCCTTAAACTACGAGCAGTACTTC.

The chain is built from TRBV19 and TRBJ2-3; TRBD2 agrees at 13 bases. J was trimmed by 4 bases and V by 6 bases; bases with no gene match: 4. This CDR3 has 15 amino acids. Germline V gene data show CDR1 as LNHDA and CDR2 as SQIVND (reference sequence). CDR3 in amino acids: CASSLTSGGPDTQYF. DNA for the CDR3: TGTGCCAGTAGCCTGACTAGCGGGGGGCCAGATACGCAGTATTTT. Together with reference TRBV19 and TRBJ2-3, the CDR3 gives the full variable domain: DGGITQSPKYLFRKEGQNVTLSCEQNLNHDAMYWYRQDPGQGLRLIYYSQIVNDFQKGDIAEGYSVSREKKESFPLTVTSAQKNPTAFYLCASSLTSGGPDTQYFGPGTRLTVL.

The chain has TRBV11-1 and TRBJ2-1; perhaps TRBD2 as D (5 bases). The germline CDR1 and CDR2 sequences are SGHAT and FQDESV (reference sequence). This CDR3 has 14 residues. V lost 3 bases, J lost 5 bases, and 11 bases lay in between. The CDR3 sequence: CASSFRGRNNEQFF. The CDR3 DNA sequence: TGTGCCAGCAGCTTCAGAGGGCGAAACAATGAGCAGTTCTTC.

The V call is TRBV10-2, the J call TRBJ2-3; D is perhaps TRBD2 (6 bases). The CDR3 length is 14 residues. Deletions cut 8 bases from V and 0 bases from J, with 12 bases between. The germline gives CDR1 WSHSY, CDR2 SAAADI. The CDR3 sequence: CASRGKPSTDTQYF. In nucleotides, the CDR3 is TGCGCCAGCCGGGGGAAACCGAGCACAGATACGCAGTATTTT.

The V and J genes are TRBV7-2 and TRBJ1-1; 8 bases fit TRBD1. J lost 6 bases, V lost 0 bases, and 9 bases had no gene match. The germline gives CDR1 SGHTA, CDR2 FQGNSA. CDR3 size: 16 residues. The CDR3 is CASSLARTGIGAEAFF. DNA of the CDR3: TGTGCCAGCAGCTTAGCGAGGACAGGGATCGGGGCTGAAGCTTTCTTT.

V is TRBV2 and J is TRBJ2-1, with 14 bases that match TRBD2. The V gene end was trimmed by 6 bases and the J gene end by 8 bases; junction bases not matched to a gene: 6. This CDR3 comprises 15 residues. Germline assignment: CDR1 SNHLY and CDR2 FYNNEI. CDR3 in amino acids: CASRIGTSGGHEQFF. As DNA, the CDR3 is TGTGCCAGCAGAATCGGGACTAGCGGGGGCCATGAGCAGTTCTTC.

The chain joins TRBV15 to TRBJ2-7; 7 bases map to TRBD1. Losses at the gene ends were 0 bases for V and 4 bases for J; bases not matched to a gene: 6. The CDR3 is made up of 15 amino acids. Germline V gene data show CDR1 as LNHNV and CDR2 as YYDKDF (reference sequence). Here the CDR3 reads CATSRDRGQPYEQYF. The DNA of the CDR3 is TGTGCCACCAGCAGAGATCGGGGACAGCCGTACGAGCAGTACTTC.

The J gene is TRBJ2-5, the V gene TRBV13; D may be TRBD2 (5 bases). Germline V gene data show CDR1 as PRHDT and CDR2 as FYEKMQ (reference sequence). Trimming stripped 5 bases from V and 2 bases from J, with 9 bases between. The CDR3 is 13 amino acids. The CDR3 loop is CASSPPGQETQYF. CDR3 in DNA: TGTGCCAGCAGCCCCCCGGGACAAGAGACCCAGTACTTC.

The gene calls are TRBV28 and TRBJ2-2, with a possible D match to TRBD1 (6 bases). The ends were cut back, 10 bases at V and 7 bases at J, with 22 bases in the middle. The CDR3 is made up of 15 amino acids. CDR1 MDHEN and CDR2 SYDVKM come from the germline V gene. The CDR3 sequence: CATIQGARWVGELFF. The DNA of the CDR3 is TGTGCCACCATACAGGGCGCTCGCTGGGTCGGGGAGCTGTTTTTT. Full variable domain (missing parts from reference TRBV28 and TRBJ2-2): DVKVTQSSRYLVKRTGEKVFLECVQDMDHENMFWYRQDPGLGLRLIYFSYDVKMKEKGDIPEGYSVSREKKERFSLILESASTNQTSMYLCATIQGARWVGELFFGEGSRLTVL.

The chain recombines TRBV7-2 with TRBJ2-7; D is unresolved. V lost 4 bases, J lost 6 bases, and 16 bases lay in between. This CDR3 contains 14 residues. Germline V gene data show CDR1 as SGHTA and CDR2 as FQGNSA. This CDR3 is CASSSGWRGAEQYF. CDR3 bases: TGTGCCAGCAGCTCCGGGTGGAGAGGCGCCGAGCAGTACTTC. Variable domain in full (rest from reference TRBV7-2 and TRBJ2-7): GAGVSQSPSNKVTEKGKDVELRCDPISGHTALYWYRQSLGQGLEFLIYFQGNSAPDKSGLPSDRFSAERTGGSVSTLTIQRTQQEDSAVYLCASSSGWRGAEQYFGPGTRLTVT.

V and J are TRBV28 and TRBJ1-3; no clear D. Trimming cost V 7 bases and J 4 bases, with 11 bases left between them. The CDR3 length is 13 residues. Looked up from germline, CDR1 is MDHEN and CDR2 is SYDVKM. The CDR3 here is CASIPLSGNTIYF. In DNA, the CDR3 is TGTGCCAGCATCCCCTTGTCCGGAAACACCATATATTTT.

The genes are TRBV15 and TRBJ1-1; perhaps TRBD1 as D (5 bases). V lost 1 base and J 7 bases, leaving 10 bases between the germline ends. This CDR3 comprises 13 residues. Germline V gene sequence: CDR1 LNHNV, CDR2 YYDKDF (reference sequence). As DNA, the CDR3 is TGTGCCACCAGCAGAGCCAGGGTTAGTGAAGCTTTCTTT. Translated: CATSRARVSEAFF.

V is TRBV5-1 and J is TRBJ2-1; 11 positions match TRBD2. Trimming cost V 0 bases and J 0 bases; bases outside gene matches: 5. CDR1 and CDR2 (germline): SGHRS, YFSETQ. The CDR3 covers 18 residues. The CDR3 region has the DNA TGCGCCAGCAGCTTGGCAGGGACTAGCGGTTTCTCCTACAATGAGCAGTTCTTC. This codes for CASSLAGTSGFSYNEQFF.

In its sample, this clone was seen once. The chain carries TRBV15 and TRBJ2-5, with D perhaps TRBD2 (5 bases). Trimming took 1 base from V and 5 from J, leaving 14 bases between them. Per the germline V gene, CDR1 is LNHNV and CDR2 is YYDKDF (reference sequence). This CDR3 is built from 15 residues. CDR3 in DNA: TGTGCCACCAGCAGAGCGCCCGGGGTTGGGGAGACCCAGTACTTC. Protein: CATSRAPGVGETQYF.

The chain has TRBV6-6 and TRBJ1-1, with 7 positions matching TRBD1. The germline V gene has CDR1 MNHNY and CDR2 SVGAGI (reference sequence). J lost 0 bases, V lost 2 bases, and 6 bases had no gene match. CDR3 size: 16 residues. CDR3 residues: CASSYPRQGLNTEAFF. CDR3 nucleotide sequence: TGTGCCAGCAGTTACCCCCGACAGGGCTTGAACACTGAAGCTTTCTTT.